These 32 T cell receptor beta chains originate from one sample sequenced in a study of OX40 agonist ivuxolimab in advanced cancers. The method behind the library was the immunoSEQ multiplex PCR assay. Not all clones reach the TCRdb copy of this immuneACCESS table, which keeps in-frame sequences only. Checked studies attribute under half of the gap to unresolved V genes and leave the rest unexplained. This sample gives 92,000 or so clones in total; around 90% of them show up just once. 6.5% to 9% of the sample lies in the top ten. This sample comprised CD4+ or CD8+ T cells sorted from blood, obtained in a trial of the OX40 agonist ivuxolimab. The source is an adult with an advanced solid tumor such as melanoma, head and neck, liver or kidney cancer.

This clone was found once. The chain recombines TRBV6-1 with TRBJ2-3, with unresolved D. CDR3 length equals 13 residues. The V end was cut by 8 bases, the J end by 2 bases, with 11 bases between. CDR1 is MNHNS and CDR2 is SASEGT in the germline V gene. CDR3 nucleotide sequence: TGTGCCAGCGGGATAGACTTCACAGATACGCAGTATTTT. Its protein product is CASGIDFTDTQYF.

The chain uses TRBV2 and TRBJ1-5; the D gene is possibly TRBD1 (6 bases). Germline CDR1 and CDR2: SNHLY and FYNNEI. The CDR3 loop spans 15 amino acids. With 6 bases removed from V and 9 bases from J, the gap between germline ends came to 21 bases. In nucleotides, the CDR3 is TGTGCCAGCAGGAGGAGGGACATGGGAATTGTGCCCCAGCATTTT. It is translated as CASRRRDMGIVPQHF.

The rearrangement joins TRBV5-1 to TRBJ2-7; 11 bases agree with TRBD2. The CDR3 has 17 amino acids. Germline CDR1 and CDR2: SGHRS and YFSETQ. J lost 4 bases, V lost 4 bases, and 13 bases had no gene match. CDR3 nucleotides: TGCGCCAGCAGCCCAAGACTAGCGGGATTCAATCCTTACGAGCAGTACTTC. Translated, it gives CASSPRLAGFNPYEQYF.

The V gene is TRBV19, the J gene TRBJ2-3, with a possible D match to TRBD2 (6 bases). The CDR3 runs to 14 residues. Germline V lookup: CDR1 LNHDA, CDR2 SQIVND (reference sequence). The V end was cut by 9 bases, the J end by 2 bases, with 15 bases between. CDR3: CARTPRGYTDTQYF. CDR3 bases: TGTGCCAGGACGCCGCGGGGCTACACAGATACGCAGTATTTT.

The chain has TRBV5-1 and TRBJ2-1; 9 nucleotides line up with TRBD2. V gave up 4 bases and J gave up 0 bases; unmatched junction bases: 8. The CDR3 runs to 17 residues. Germline V CDR1 and CDR2: SGHRS, YFSETQ. The CDR3 reads CASSQSLSGSSYNEQFF. CDR3 DNA sequence: TGCGCCAGCAGCCAATCACTTAGCGGGAGCTCCTACAATGAGCAGTTCTTC.

The chain is built from TRBV9 and TRBJ1-1, with a possible D match to TRBD1 (6 bases). Trimming left V 6 bases short and J 0 bases short, with 21 bases between. This CDR3 region has 17 residues. CDR1 is SGDLS and CDR2 is YYNGEE in the germline V gene. DNA of the CDR3: TGTGCCAGCACCCCGGGGGGGCAGGGGTTTATGAACACTGAAGCTTTCTTT. Encoded protein: CASTPGGQGFMNTEAFF.

This chain links TRBV5-1 with TRBJ2-3; 11 nucleotides align to TRBD2. V lost 4 bases, J lost 6 bases, and 4 bases stayed unmatched. Germline assignment: CDR1 SGHRS and CDR2 YFSETQ. This CDR3 has 14 amino acids. The CDR3 DNA reads TGCGCCAGCAGCGTACTAGCGGGAGCGGATACGCAGTATTTT. This translates into CASSVLAGADTQYF.

The DNA of the CDR3 is TGTGCCAGCAGCTTACGAGGGTTTGAAGAGACCCAGTACTTC. Its protein is CASSLRGFEETQYF. V usage is TRBV13 and J usage is TRBJ2-5; weak D call: TRBD2 (5 bases). Trimming removed 2 bases at V and 3 bases at J, with 10 bases between. Per the germline V gene, CDR1 is PRHDT and CDR2 is FYEKMQ (reference sequence). The length of the CDR3 is 14 residues.

V gene TRBV4-1 combines with J gene TRBJ2-7, with TRBD2 identical over 10 bases. Looked up from germline, CDR1 is MGHRA and CDR2 is YSYEKL. This CDR3 has 17 residues. The ends lost 1 base at V and 4 bases at J; junction bases unmatched: 10. In DNA form, the CDR3 reads TGCGCCAGCAGCCAAGTCCCTAGCGGGAGACCAATTTACGAGCAGTACTTC. It codes for CASSQVPSGRPIYEQYF.

This chain uses TRBV7-8 with TRBJ2-1; D is perhaps TRBD2 (6 bases). The CDR3 is made up of 19 amino acids. Trimming shortened V by 6 bases and J by 4 bases, and 28 bases separated the two germline ends. Germline V gives CDR1 SGHVS, CDR2 FQNEAQ. CDR3 residues: CASRYDRDFPVSGYNEQFF. CDR3 nucleotides: TGTGCCAGCAGATATGACCGGGACTTCCCAGTAAGCGGGTACAATGAGCAGTTCTTC.

The V and J genes are TRBV7-2 and TRBJ1-1, with TRBD1 identical over 7 bases. J lost 0 bases, V lost 5 bases, and 3 bases had no gene match. Germline CDR1 reads SGHTA; CDR2 reads FQGNSA. CDR3 size: 14 residues. CDR3 loop: CASSPDRVNTEAFF. CDR3 in DNA: TGTGCCAGCAGCCCCGACAGGGTGAACACTGAAGCTTTCTTT. Full variable domain (rest looked up from reference TRBV7-2 and TRBJ1-1): GAGVSQSPSNKVTEKGKDVELRCDPISGHTALYWYRQSLGQGLEFLIYFQGNSAPDKSGLPSDRFSAERTGGSVSTLTIQRTQQEDSAVYLCASSPDRVNTEAFFGQGTRLTVV.

This clone has only a few counts. The CDR3 region has the DNA TGTGCCAGCAGCCCAGACATGGATTATGGCTACACCTTC. This encodes CASSPDMDYGYTF. The chain joins TRBV7-2 to TRBJ1-2; D gene unclear. Germline assignment: CDR1 SGHTA and CDR2 FQGNSA. Trimming pared 5 bases from V and 5 bases from J, leaving 12 bases between. CDR3 size: 13 residues. The complete variable domain, with remaining parts taken from reference TRBV7-2 and TRBJ1-2, reads GAGVSQSPSNKVTEKGKDVELRCDPISGHTALYWYRQSLGQGLEFLIYFQGNSAPDKSGLPSDRFSAERTGGSVSTLTIQRTQQEDSAVYLCASSPDMDYGYTFGSGTRLTVV.

The chain employs TRBV27 and TRBJ1-1; D may be TRBD1 (5 bases). CDR1 and CDR2 from the germline V gene are MNHEY and SMNVEV (reference sequence). The length of the CDR3 is 15 residues. V lost 5 bases and J 4 bases, leaving 17 bases between the germline ends. The CDR3 DNA reads as TGTGCCAGCAGTATGCTTGCCGGGGGTATCACTGAAGCTTTCTTT. Its protein is CASSMLAGGITEAFF.

The chain combines TRBV27 with TRBJ2-7, with TRBD1 identical over 10 bases. Germline values: CDR1 MNHEY, CDR2 SMNVEV (reference sequence). The length of the CDR3 is 15 residues. The junction had 11 bases not matched to a gene; V was cut back by 6 bases and J by 6 bases. The CDR3 sequence: CASSWGTGDLLEQYF. DNA for the CDR3: TGTGCCAGCAGCTGGGGGACAGGGGATCTTCTCGAGCAGTACTTC.

The rearrangement links TRBV27 to TRBJ2-3; no clear D. Deletions cut 2 bases from V and 4 bases from J, with 7 bases between. Germline V CDR1 and CDR2: MNHEY, SMNVEV (reference sequence). The CDR3 length is 13 residues. CDR3 loop: CASSLVDADTQYF. CDR3 nucleotides: TGTGCCAGCAGTTTAGTAGATGCAGATACGCAGTATTTT.

The V gene is TRBV4-1, the J gene TRBJ2-7, with 8 positions matching TRBD2. CDR1 and CDR2 from the germline V gene are MGHRA and YSYEKL. The CDR3 runs to 15 residues. The ends lost 3 bases at V and 4 bases at J; junction bases unmatched: 8. DNA for the CDR3: TGCGCCAGCAGCCATCCTAGCGGGCCCGATTACGAGCAGTACTTC. Its translation is CASSHPSGPDYEQYF.

CDR3 region: CASSLQGAQPQHF. The DNA of the CDR3 is TGTGCCAGCAGTTTACAGGGGGCTCAGCCCCAGCATTTT. The chain is built from TRBV14 and TRBJ1-5; the match to TRBD1 covers 9 bases. There are 13 residues in the CDR3. CDR1 and CDR2 from the germline V gene are SGHDN and FVKESK. The V gene end was trimmed by 6 bases and the J gene end by 6 bases; junction bases not matched to a gene: 3.

This sequence joins TRBV19 and TRBJ2-1, with 7 bases lining up with TRBD2. Per the germline V gene, CDR1 is LNHDA and CDR2 is SQIVND (reference sequence). There are 15 residues in the CDR3. With 8 bases clipped from V and 4 bases from J, the junction kept 11 bases outside the gene matches. The CDR3 sequence is CASEYGTTGYNEQFF. The CDR3 bases are TGTGCCAGTGAATACGGGACTACAGGTTACAATGAGCAGTTCTTC.

V usage is TRBV27 and J usage is TRBJ1-1; D possibly corresponds to TRBD1 (5 bases). Trimming left V 5 bases short and J 1 base short, with 8 bases between. This CDR3 is built from 13 residues. CDR1 and CDR2 from the germline V gene are MNHEY and SMNVEV (reference sequence). The CDR3 sequence is CASSQGWNTEAFF. CDR3 DNA: TGTGCCAGCAGTCAGGGTTGGAACACTGAAGCTTTCTTT.

The chain combines TRBV27 with TRBJ2-1; TRBD1 is a possible D gene (6 bases). CDR1 is MNHEY, CDR2 SMNVEV, per germline (reference sequence). The CDR3 runs 13 residues. Trimming removed 6 bases at V and 8 bases at J, with 14 bases between. CDR3: CASSLGQGYEQFF. The DNA of the CDR3 is TGTGCCAGCAGCTTAGGGCAGGGGTATGAGCAGTTCTTC.

On this clone itself: Other DNA sequences of this sample code for an identical CDR3. The chain is built from TRBV27 and TRBJ2-2, with D perhaps TRBD2 (5 bases). Trimming stripped 5 bases from V and 9 bases from J, with 10 bases between. Germline-derived CDR1 and CDR2 are MNHEY and SMNVEV (reference sequence). This CDR3 comprises 12 residues. This chain's CDR3 is CASSLLGRELFF. The CDR3 region has the DNA TGTGCCAGCAGTCTACTAGGGAGGGAGCTGTTTTTT.

This clone has just a few counts. The chain employs TRBV29-1 and TRBJ1-1, with a weak D call TRBD1 (5 bases). The CDR3 runs 12 residues. The germline V and J ends were trimmed by 2 bases and 4 bases, with 8 bases remaining between them. Germline V gives CDR1 SQVTM, CDR2 ANQGSEA. The CDR3 region is CSVEHRSTEAFF. In DNA, the CDR3 is TGCAGCGTTGAACACAGGTCCACTGAAGCTTTCTTT.

The genes are TRBV7-3 and TRBJ1-2, with 9 bases identical to TRBD1. There are 15 residues in the CDR3. Germline-derived CDR1 and CDR2 are SGHTA and FQGTGA. V gave up 5 bases and J gave up 7 bases; unmatched junction bases: 11. The CDR3 sequence: CASSVSTGGGGGYTF. CDR3 coding DNA: TGTGCCAGCAGCGTCTCAACAGGGGGCGGCGGTGGCTACACCTTC.

This clone was recorded once. V usage is TRBV6-6 and J usage is TRBJ2-1; tentatively, D is TRBD2 (6 bases). Germline values: CDR1 MNHNY, CDR2 SVGAGI (reference sequence). The CDR3 totals 15 residues. V was clipped by 8 bases and J by 0 bases, with 14 bases between them. The CDR3 sequence: CASSAGTRSYNEQFF. CDR3 sequence (DNA): TGTGCCAGCTCTGCTGGGACTCGCTCCTACAATGAGCAGTTCTTC.

The chain joins TRBV12-5 to TRBJ1-3, with unresolved D. The CDR3 sequence is 17 residues long. Germline CDR1 reads LGHNT; CDR2 reads FRNRAP. V lost 1 base and J 2 bases, leaving 15 bases between the germline ends. CDR3 in amino acids: CASGLAVDWATGNTIYF. The CDR3 coding sequence is TGTGCTAGTGGTTTGGCGGTTGACTGGGCGACTGGAAACACCATATATTTT.

This chain links TRBV2 with TRBJ2-1; D unresolved. CDR1 and CDR2 from the germline V gene are SNHLY and FYNNEI. V lost 7 bases and J 9 bases, leaving 7 bases between the germline ends. CDR3 length equals 10 residues. The CDR3 DNA is TGTGCCAGCAAGGGTATTGAGCAGTTCTTC. Translation gives CASKGIEQFF.

The CDR3 loop reads CASSFSSSTGELFF. CDR3 sequence (DNA): TGTGCCAGCAGCTTTTCAAGTTCCACCGGGGAGCTGTTTTTT. The V gene is TRBV7-3, the J gene TRBJ2-2; D gene unclear. Germline V gene data show CDR1 as SGHTA and CDR2 as FQGTGA. The V and J ends lost 3 bases and 4 bases respectively, with 9 bases between them. The CDR3 totals 14 residues. Full variable domain (rest looked up from reference TRBV7-3 and TRBJ2-2): GAGVSQTPSNKVTEKGKYVELRCDPISGHTALYWYRQSLGQGPEFLIYFQGTGAADDSGLPNDRFFAVRPEGSVSTLKIQRTERGDSAVYLCASSFSSSTGELFFGEGSRLTVL.

The rearrangement links TRBV28 to TRBJ2-5, with 8 bases fitting TRBD1. The J call may be faulty, since TRBJ2-7 better matches the DNA end. This CDR3 is 15 amino acids long. The germline V gene has CDR1 MDHEN and CDR2 SYDVKM. CDR3 coding DNA: TGTGCCAGCAGTTTGAGTTGGCAGGGGGCGGACGAGCAGTACTTC. Translating it yields CASSLSWQGADEQYF.

This chain links TRBV7-3 with TRBJ1-2, with 8 bases lining up with TRBD1. The CDR3 sequence is 13 residues long. Germline CDR1 and CDR2: SGHTA and FQGTGA. Trimming at V came to 5 bases and at J to 10 bases, leaving 9 bases not matched to a gene. The CDR3, as DNA: TGTGCCAGCAGCACGTCGACAGGGGATGACTACACCTTC. This sequence encodes CASSTSTGDDYTF.

This clone was counted a few times. The rearrangement uses TRBV10-3 and TRBJ2-7; tentatively, D is TRBD1 (6 bases). V dropped 10 bases and J dropped 2 bases, with 12 bases sitting between them. The CDR3 length is 12 residues. Germline V CDR1 and CDR2: ENHRY, SYGVKD. The CDR3: CASFSGAYEQYF. The CDR3 coding sequence is TGTGCCAGCTTCTCAGGGGCCTACGAGCAGTACTTC.

The chain has TRBV6-1 and TRBJ2-7; tentatively, D is TRBD1 (5 bases). This CDR3 contains 15 residues. V was cut by 2 bases and J by 4 bases, with 15 bases left in between. From germline, CDR1 is MNHNS and CDR2 SASEGT. The CDR3 region is CASSERFGAEYEQYF. The CDR3 DNA reads as TGTGCCAGCAGTGAAAGGTTTGGGGCTGAGTACGAGCAGTACTTC.

This chain joins TRBV2 and TRBJ1-5, with 10 bases lining up with TRBD1. The CDR3 sequence is 13 residues long. J lost 7 bases, V lost 6 bases, and 3 bases had no gene match. CDR1 is SNHLY and CDR2 is FYNNEI in the germline V gene. The CDR3 DNA sequence: TGTGCCAGCAGCTTGACAGGGGGCCAGCCCCAGCATTTT. Its translation is CASSLTGGQPQHF.